This T cell receptor (beta chain) was captured in a study of OX40 agonist ivuxolimab in advanced cancers. The CDR3 runs to 12 residues. The germline V and J ends were trimmed by 3 bases and 7 bases, with 12 bases remaining between them. Germline CDR1 and CDR2: GTSNPN and SVGIG (reference sequence). Generated by immunoSEQ multiplex PCR, the TCRdb table keeps only in-frame clones and is missing some. This sample has about 31,000 clones, with roughly 79% found just once. The sample was CD4+ or CD8+ T cells sorted from blood, taken in a trial of the OX40 agonist ivuxolimab. This TCR derives from an adult with an advanced solid tumor such as melanoma, head and neck, liver or kidney cancer. This chain uses TRBV30 with TRBJ1-1, with D tentatively TRBD1 (5 bases). The CDR3 bases are TGTGCCTGGAGACCTCGGGGGTTTGAAGCTTTCTTT. Its translation: CAWRPRGFEAFF.